A single sample gave rise to the 27 T cell receptor beta chains below, sequenced in a study of blood T cells in healthy people across ages. Primers used in a second PCR of roughly 6 to 12 cycles were a sample-barcoded 5' primer and a J-beta primer mix. MiXCR, run by TCRdb on the 5' RACE reads, gives a single entry per CDR3 protein. The sample consists of 2 million or so distinct CDR3 sequences, approximately 50% of them appearing once. Sequencing used blood. The receptors come from a woman aged 40 to 50 in good health.

This clonotype was seen ten or more times. The genes are TRBV20-1 and TRBJ2-4; the match to TRBD1 covers 10 bases. The V and J ends lost 5 bases and 2 bases, in that order; junction bases with no gene match: 3. From germline, CDR1 is DFQATT and CDR2 SNEGSKA (reference sequence). The CDR3 contains 14 residues. The CDR3 sequence: CSALDRGSKNIQYF. CDR3 DNA: TGCAGTGCTTTGGACAGGGGGTCCAAAAACATTCAGTACTTC.

This clonotype came up a few times. The CDR3 loop is CASSRTGTGPYEQYF. The CDR3 DNA reads TGTGCCAGCAGCCGCACCGGGACAGGGCCCTACGAGCAGTACTTC. The chain recombines TRBV7-9 with TRBJ2-4, with TRBD1 identical over 9 bases. The DNA end lines up better with TRBJ2-7; the J call may be wrong. The CDR3 is 15 residues long. The V gene's germline CDR1 is SEHNR and CDR2 FQNEAQ (reference sequence).

The V call is TRBV5-1, the J call TRBJ2-2; D is tentatively TRBD1 or TRBD2 (6 bases each). Germline CDR1 reads SGHRS; CDR2 reads YFSETQ. V lost 2 bases and J 0 bases, leaving 17 bases between the germline ends. The CDR3 is 18 amino acids. The CDR3 region is CASSLRGVGLTNTGELFF. The CDR3 coding sequence is TGCGCCAGCAGCTTAAGGGGGGTAGGACTAACGAACACCGGGGAGCTGTTTTTT.

The rearrangement uses TRBV7-9 and TRBJ1-4, with D maybe TRBD1 (5 bases). CDR3 length equals 14 residues. V was clipped by 4 bases and J by 5 bases, with 11 bases between them. Germline CDR1 is SEHNR and CDR2 is FQNEAQ (reference sequence). The CDR3: CASSYGAQNEKLFF. The CDR3 nucleotides read TGTGCCAGCAGCTACGGGGCGCAGAATGAAAAACTGTTTTTT.

A word on this clonotype: A much larger clone lies one base from this, so it may be a read error. The chain uses TRBV12-3 or TRBV12-4 and TRBJ2-5, with 12 bases identical to TRBD2. CDR3 length: 16 amino acids. The CDR3 loop is CASSPGTSGRQGTQYF. The CDR3, as DNA: TGTGCCAGCAGTCCAGGGACTAGCGGGCGACAAGGGACCCAGTACTTC.

This clonotype was observed a few times. The chain carries TRBV4-1 and TRBJ2-3, with D perhaps matching TRBD2 (5 bases). Trimming took off 1 base at V and 0 bases at J, with 8 bases between the two ends. From germline, CDR1 is MGHRA and CDR2 YSYEKL. This CDR3 has 15 residues. The DNA for the CDR3 is TGCGCCAGCAGCCAAGGGACTCCTAGCACAGATACGCAGTATTTT. The encoded protein is CASSQGTPSTDTQYF.

The chain employs TRBV10-3 and TRBJ2-1; TRBD2 aligns across 16 bases. The J call is in doubt because the DNA end fits TRBJ2-7 better. CDR3 length: 17 residues. Germline CDR1 ENHRY, CDR2 SYGVKD. This CDR3 is CAIGGTSGGAPYNEQYF. The CDR3, as DNA: TGTGCCATCGGCGGGACTAGCGGGGGGGCCCCTTACAATGAGCAGTACTTC.

This clonotype was seen a few times. This chain uses TRBV5-1 with TRBJ2-7, with 12 positions matching TRBD2. The closer fit of TRBJ2-5 to the DNA end suggests the J call may be wrong. The length of the CDR3 is 16 residues. CDR1 is SGHRS, CDR2 YFSETQ, per germline. The CDR3 DNA reads TGCGCCAGCAGCTTGGACGGACTAGCGGGGAGGGAGACCCAGTACTTC. Translation: CASSLDGLAGRETQYF.

This clonotype turned up a few times. The V call is TRBV24-1, the J call TRBJ2-1; possibly TRBD2 for D (6 bases). This CDR3 region has 18 residues. Germline values: CDR1 KGHDR, CDR2 SFDVKD. The V end was cut by 3 bases, the J end by 1 base, with 18 bases between. The CDR3 coding sequence is TGTGCCACCAGTGATCGATCGGGACTCCAAGTTTCCTACAATGAGCAGTTCTTC. Amino acids: CATSDRSGLQVSYNEQFF.

A few counts support this clonotype. The V and J genes are TRBV12-3 or TRBV12-4 and TRBJ1-6, with D possibly TRBD1 on 6 matching bases. The CDR3 consists of 14 residues. V lost 4 bases and J 6 bases, leaving 10 bases between the germline ends. The CDR3 bases are TGTGCCAGCAGTTACAGACAGGTTAATTCACCCCTCCACTTT. Translating it yields CASSYRQVNSPLHF.

This clonotype was seen only a few times. CDR3 coding DNA: TGTGCCAGCAGCCTACGTGAAACCTTCACAGGGGAAACGCAGTATTTT. Residues: CASSLRETFTGETQYF. The chain couples TRBV3-1 to TRBJ2-3, with TRBD1 matching over 7 bases. The germline V gene encodes CDR1 LGHDT and CDR2 YNNKEL (reference sequence). J gave up 9 bases and V 4 bases, and 16 bases lay outside the gene matches. The CDR3 runs 16 residues.

The chain combines TRBV27 with TRBJ2-1, with 8 bases matching TRBD1. Germline-derived CDR1 and CDR2 are MNHEY and SMNVEV (reference sequence). The V and J ends lost 5 bases and 13 bases, in that order; junction bases with no gene match: 16. CDR3 length: 15 residues. The CDR3 reads CASSRRTGQKETQFF. CDR3 in DNA: TGTGCCAGCAGTCGACGGACAGGGCAAAAAGAGACCCAGTTCTTC.

This clonotype has just a few counts. V usage is TRBV7-9 and J usage is TRBJ2-1; TRBD2 is a possible D gene (6 bases). The CDR3 consists of 16 residues. CDR1 SEHNR and CDR2 FQNEAQ come from the germline V gene (reference sequence). Trimming pared 5 bases from V and 8 bases from J, leaving 22 bases between. In nucleotides, the CDR3 is TGTGCCAGCAGCCCCACCCATTTAGCGGCGGGCTATGAGCAGTTCTTC. It yields the protein CASSPTHLAAGYEQFF.

Ten or more counts support this clonotype. The rearrangement links TRBV20-1 to TRBJ2-6; D not certain. Germline CDR1 and CDR2: DFQATT and SNEGSKA (reference sequence). Trimming shortened V by 3 bases and J by 0 bases, and 9 bases separated the two germline ends. This CDR3 has 15 residues. CDR3 residues: CSARWPHSGANVLTF. The CDR3 bases are TGCAGTGCTAGGTGGCCCCACTCTGGGGCCAACGTCCTGACTTTC.

V gene TRBV19 combines with J gene TRBJ1-5, with D hard to call. The CDR3 runs 12 residues. Germline loops: CDR1 LNHDA, CDR2 SQIVND (reference sequence). V was shortened by 3 bases and J by 2 bases, with 2 bases between the two germline ends. The CDR3 is CASSIGNQPQHF. DNA for the CDR3: TGTGCCAGTAGTATCGGCAATCAGCCCCAGCATTTT.

This clonotype was picked up many times. The junction and the germline gene differ at one end; a read error may be behind it. Here the CDR3 reads CASSFGGLQETQYF. The CDR3, as DNA: TGTGCTAGCAGCTTTGGGGGATTGCAAGAGACCCAGTACTTC. The chain links TRBV7-9 to TRBJ2-5; either TRBD1 or TRBD2 may supply D (5 bases each). CDR1 SEHNR and CDR2 FQNEAQ come from the germline V gene (reference sequence). The CDR3 extends over 14 amino acids.

This clonotype has more than one count but fewer than ten. The chain joins TRBV10-3 to TRBJ1-5, with D uncertain. The V and J ends lost 8 bases and 12 bases respectively, with 17 bases between them. The CDR3 loop spans 12 amino acids. Germline V gene data show CDR1 as ENHRY and CDR2 as SYGVKD. The CDR3 region is CAIPDSRCSQHF. The CDR3, as DNA: TGTGCCATCCCTGATTCGCGGTGTAGCCAGCATTTT.

The chain has TRBV12-5 and TRBJ1-5; D not resolved. This CDR3 comprises 11 residues. The ends were cut back, 2 bases at V and 7 bases at J, with 3 bases in the middle. CDR1 and CDR2 from the germline V gene are LGHNT and FRNRAP. The CDR3 DNA reads as TGTGCTAGTGGTTTGAAACAGCCCCAGCATTTT. Its translation: CASGLKQPQHF. The full variable domain, rest sourced from reference TRBV12-5 and TRBJ1-5, is DARVTQTPRHKVTEMGQEVTMRCQPILGHNTVFWYRQTMMQGLELLAYFRNRAPLDDSGMPKDRFSAEMPDATLATLKIQPSEPRDSAVYFCASGLKQPQHFGDGTRLSIL.

This clonotype came up a few times. This chain joins TRBV24-1 and TRBJ2-1, with TRBD2 identical over 9 bases. V trimming: 1 base; J trimming: 2 bases; junction bases outside the gene matches: 5. The length of the CDR3 is 17 residues. CDR1 is KGHDR and CDR2 is SFDVKD in the germline V gene. CDR3 region: CATSDFETSGTYNEQFF. Written as DNA, the CDR3 is TGTGCCACCAGTGATTTCGAGACTAGCGGAACCTACAATGAGCAGTTCTTC.

The rearrangement links TRBV7-2 to TRBJ2-5; D is undetermined. Germline CDR1 reads SGHTA; CDR2 reads FQGNSA. The CDR3 extends over 14 amino acids. With 3 bases removed from V and 4 bases from J, the gap between germline ends came to 12 bases. The CDR3 sequence: CASSFQAALETQYF. The CDR3 nucleotides are TGTGCCAGCAGCTTTCAGGCCGCGTTAGAGACCCAGTACTTC.

This clonotype was counted a few times. The rearrangement links TRBV7-2 to TRBJ1-2; TRBD1 matches 7 bases. This CDR3 contains 13 residues. Trimming took 5 bases from V and 8 from J; bases not matched to a gene: 8. Germline V gene data show CDR1 as SGHTA and CDR2 as FQGNSA. This CDR3 reads CASSADRTLGYTF. The CDR3 coding sequence is TGTGCCAGCAGCGCGGACAGGACCTTGGGCTACACCTTC.

This clonotype was counted between two and nine times. This rearrangement joins TRBV7-2 to TRBJ2-2; 7 bases line up with TRBD1. V dropped 7 bases and J dropped 5; count of bases not matched to a gene: 7. The CDR3 totals 14 residues. Germline CDR1 SGHTA, CDR2 FQGNSA. For the CDR3, the DNA is TGTGCCAGCACCAGGGACAGCAAAACCGGGGAGCTGTTTTTT. Protein: CASTRDSKTGELFF.

V usage is TRBV27 and J usage is TRBJ1-2; tentative D call: TRBD1 (6 bases). CDR3 length: 15 amino acids. Trimming removed 5 bases at V and 1 base at J, with 14 bases between. Germline assignment: CDR1 MNHEY and CDR2 SMNVEV (reference sequence). The CDR3, as DNA: TGTGCCAGCAGTATACAGGGTGGTGGTAACTATGGCTACACCTTC. The encoded protein is CASSIQGGGNYGYTF.

This clonotype has a single count. J is TRBJ1-2 and V is TRBV7-2; TRBD1 matches at 8 bases. The length of the CDR3 is 17 residues. Germline loops: CDR1 SGHTA, CDR2 FQGNSA. V dropped 5 bases and J dropped 6; count of bases not matched to a gene: 17. The CDR3 sequence: CASSPGGWDRLGNGYTF. For the CDR3, the DNA is TGTGCCAGCAGCCCGGGGGGCTGGGACAGGTTAGGAAATGGCTACACCTTC.

This chain uses TRBV20-1 with TRBJ2-5; possible D gene TRBD2, 6 bases. Germline V gene lookup returns CDR1 DFQATT and CDR2 SNEGSKA (reference sequence). The CDR3 runs 15 residues. Trimming pared 3 bases from V and 1 base from J, leaving 15 bases between. CDR3 loop: CSARGPGGAQETQYF. CDR3 coding DNA: TGCAGTGCTAGGGGCCCCGGAGGGGCCCAAGAGACCCAGTACTTC.

The chain combines TRBV20-1 with TRBJ2-7, with 7 bases fitting TRBD1. CDR3 size: 15 residues. The junction had 7 bases not matched to a gene; V was cut back by 2 bases and J by 0 bases. Germline V gives CDR1 DFQATT, CDR2 SNEGSKA (reference sequence). Written as DNA, the CDR3 is TGCAGTGCTAGACGACCGGGACAGTTCTCCTACGAGCAGTACTTC. Residues: CSARRPGQFSYEQYF.

The V call is TRBV20-1, the J call TRBJ2-7; D is unresolved. Gene TRBJ2-5 matches the end of the DNA better, so the J call may be wrong. Per the germline V gene, CDR1 is DFQATT and CDR2 is SNEGSKA (reference sequence). The CDR3 loop spans 12 amino acids. This chain's CDR3 is CSAAKGQETQYF. CDR3 nucleotide sequence: TGCAGTGCCGCCAAAGGACAAGAGACCCAGTACTTC.